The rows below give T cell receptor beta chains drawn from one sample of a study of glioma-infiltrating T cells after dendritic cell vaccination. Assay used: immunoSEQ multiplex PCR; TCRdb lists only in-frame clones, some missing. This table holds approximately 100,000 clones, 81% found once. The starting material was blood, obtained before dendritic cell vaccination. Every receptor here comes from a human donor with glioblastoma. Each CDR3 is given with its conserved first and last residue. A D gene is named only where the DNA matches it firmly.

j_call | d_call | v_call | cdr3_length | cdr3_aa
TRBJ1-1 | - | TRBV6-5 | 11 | CASSRDGGAFF
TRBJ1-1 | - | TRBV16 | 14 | CASSQSRGFTEAFF
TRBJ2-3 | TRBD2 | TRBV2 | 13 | CASSSGGLDTQYF
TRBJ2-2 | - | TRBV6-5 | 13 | CASRSQGPGELFF
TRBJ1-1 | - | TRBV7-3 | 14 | CASSQGQMNTEAFF
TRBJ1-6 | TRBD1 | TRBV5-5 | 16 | CASSVAGTGVNSPLHF
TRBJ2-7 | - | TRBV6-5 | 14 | CASTLTEGAYEQYF
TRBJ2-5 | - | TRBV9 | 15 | CASSVVRGGEETQYF
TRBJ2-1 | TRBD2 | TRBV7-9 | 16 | CASSPLRGGLYNEQFF
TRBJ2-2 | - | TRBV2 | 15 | CASRQTGLTTGELFF
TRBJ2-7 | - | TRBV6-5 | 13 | CASSGPVTYEQYF
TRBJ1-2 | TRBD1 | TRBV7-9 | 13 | CASSIGQGYGYTF
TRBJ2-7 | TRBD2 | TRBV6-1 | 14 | CASSGGDYRFEQYF
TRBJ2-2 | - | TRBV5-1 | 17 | CASSFRGMASRPGELFF
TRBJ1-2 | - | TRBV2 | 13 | CAITTTGNYGYTF
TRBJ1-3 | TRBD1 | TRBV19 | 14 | CASSIGDRGDTIYF
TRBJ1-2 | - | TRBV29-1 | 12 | CSVDRSNYGYTF
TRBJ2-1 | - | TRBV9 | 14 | CASSVELERHEQFF
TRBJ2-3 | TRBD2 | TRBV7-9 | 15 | CASSLDSGGRDTQYF
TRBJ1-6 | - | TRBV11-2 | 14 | CASSPRGGNSPLHF
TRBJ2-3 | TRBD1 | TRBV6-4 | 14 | CASRADRGSDTQYF
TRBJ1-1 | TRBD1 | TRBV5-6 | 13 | CASSLTGVTEAFF
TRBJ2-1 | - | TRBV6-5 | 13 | CASSSGPYNEQFF
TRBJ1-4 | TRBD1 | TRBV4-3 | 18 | CASSQDEDRVVLEEKLFF
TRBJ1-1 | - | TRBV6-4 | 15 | CASSDSGRLNTEAFF
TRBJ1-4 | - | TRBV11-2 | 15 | CASSFHSGGNEKLFF
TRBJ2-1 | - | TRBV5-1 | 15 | CASSFVGGSMYEQFF
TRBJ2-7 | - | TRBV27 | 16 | CASSRLRTGSSYEQYF
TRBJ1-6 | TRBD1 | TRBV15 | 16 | CATSRDFGQEDSPLHF
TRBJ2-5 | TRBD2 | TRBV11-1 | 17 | CASTSGASGGSWETQYF
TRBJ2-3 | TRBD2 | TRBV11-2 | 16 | CASSRRLAVGTDTQYF
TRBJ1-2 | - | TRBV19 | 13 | CASSPGRLYGYTF
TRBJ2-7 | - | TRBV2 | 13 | CASSLDSDYEQYF
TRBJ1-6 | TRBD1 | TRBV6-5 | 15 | CASSPTSRGHSPLHF
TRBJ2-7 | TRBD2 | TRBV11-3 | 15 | CASSKRLAGGLEQYF
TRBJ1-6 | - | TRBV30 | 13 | CAWRLYRDSPLHF
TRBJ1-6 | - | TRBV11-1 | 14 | CASSLDGQTLGLHF
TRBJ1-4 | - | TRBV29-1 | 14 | CSAQVNGLNEKLFF
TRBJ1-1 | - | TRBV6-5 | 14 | CASSRYRENTEAFF
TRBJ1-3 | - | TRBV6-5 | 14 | CASRPNDSGNTIYF
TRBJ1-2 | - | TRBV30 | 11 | CACIRDYGYTF
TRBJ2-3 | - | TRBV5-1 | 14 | CASSYAGLTDTQYF
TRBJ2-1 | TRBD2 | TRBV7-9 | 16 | CASSSPGLIDYNEQFF
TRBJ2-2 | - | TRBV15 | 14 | CATSRALASGELFF
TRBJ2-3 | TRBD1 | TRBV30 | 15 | CAWSLDRGGTDTQYF
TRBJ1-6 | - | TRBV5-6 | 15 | CASSHIVRNNSPLHF
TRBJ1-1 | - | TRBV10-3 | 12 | CAISREFAEAFF
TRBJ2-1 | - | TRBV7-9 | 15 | CASSSFRGLIYEQFF
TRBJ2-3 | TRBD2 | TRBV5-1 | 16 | CASSSGLAGGTDTQYF
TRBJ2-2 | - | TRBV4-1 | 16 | CASSQGGQPDTGELFF
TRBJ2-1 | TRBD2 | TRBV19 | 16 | CASSTGTSVLVYEQFF
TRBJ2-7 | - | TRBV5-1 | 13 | CASSLALTPEQYF
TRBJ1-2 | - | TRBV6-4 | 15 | CASSLRGGENYGYTF
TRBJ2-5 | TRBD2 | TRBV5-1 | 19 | CASSLGTSGGTASLETQYF
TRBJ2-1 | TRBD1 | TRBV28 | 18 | CATASWHSGTGSFSEQFF
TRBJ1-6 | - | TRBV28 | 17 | CASTLKGVESYNSPLHF
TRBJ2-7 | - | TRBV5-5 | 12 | CASSLTGNEQYF
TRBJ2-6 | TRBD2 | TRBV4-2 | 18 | CASSQGGTGWGGANVLTF
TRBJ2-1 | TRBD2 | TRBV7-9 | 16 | CASSLAVLAGINEQFF